The 21 T cell receptor beta chains given below trace back to one sample, sequenced in a study of chemoradiotherapy in HPV16-positive cancers. Repertoires were generated with immunoSEQ multiplex PCR, while TCRdb's copy carries only in-frame clones and drops some. The table shows about 11,000 clones, with approximately 89% occurring only once. The sequences come from blood, collected from a patient who underwent chemoradiotherapy. The source is a human donor with HPV-associated anogenital cancer.

The chain recombines TRBV5-6 with TRBJ2-1; 8 bases agree with TRBD2. Germline V lookup: CDR1 SGHDT, CDR2 YYEEEE. Trimming took 1 base from V and 7 from J; bases not matched to a gene: 7. There are 15 residues in the CDR3. The DNA of the CDR3 is TGTGCCAGCAGCTTGCCCGGGAGGGGGACTAATGAGCAGTTCTTC. Its translation: CASSLPGRGTNEQFF.

The chain combines TRBV6-1 with TRBJ1-1; D remains unclear. The CDR3 runs 14 residues. Trimming left V 5 bases short and J 1 base short, with 11 bases between. The germline V gene has CDR1 MNHNS and CDR2 SASEGT. CDR3 in amino acids: CASSLSGENTEAFF. The CDR3, as DNA: TGTGCCAGCAGTTTAAGCGGCGAGAACACTGAAGCTTTCTTT.

The chain is built from TRBV9 and TRBJ1-2; tentative D call: TRBD1 (5 bases). The CDR3 length is 14 residues. V shed 6 bases and J shed 0 bases, with 12 bases lying between them. Germline lookup yields CDR1 SGDLS and CDR2 YYNGEE. The CDR3 protein is CASNPDSSNYGYTF. CDR3 coding DNA: TGTGCCAGCAACCCAGACAGCTCTAACTATGGCTACACCTTC.

This chain joins TRBV5-1 and TRBJ2-1; 14 bases match TRBD2. This CDR3 is 16 amino acids long. Germline CDR1 and CDR2: SGHRS and YFSETQ. Trimming removed 0 bases from V and 9 bases from J; junction bases left unmatched: 5. CDR3 loop: CASSLGLAGGLGEQFF. CDR3 nucleotides: TGCGCCAGCAGCTTGGGACTAGCGGGGGGGCTTGGTGAGCAGTTCTTC.

This clone was detected only a few times. This chain links TRBV30 with TRBJ2-7, with D perhaps TRBD1 (6 bases). The CDR3 runs 12 residues. Trimming took off 5 bases at V and 2 bases at J, with 10 bases between the two ends. Germline CDR1 is GTSNPN and CDR2 is SVGIG (reference sequence). Here the CDR3 reads CAWQQGTYEQYF. CDR3 DNA: TGTGCCTGGCAACAGGGAACCTACGAGCAGTACTTC.

The chain is built from TRBV10-1 and TRBJ1-2; possibly TRBD1 for D (6 bases). Deletions cut 5 bases from V and 4 bases from J, with 8 bases between. CDR3 length: 12 residues. From germline, CDR1 is WNHNN and CDR2 SYGVQD (reference sequence). Written as DNA, the CDR3 is TGCGCCAGCAGTTCGGACAGCTATGGCTACACCTTC. This translates into CASSSDSYGYTF.

Worth noting for this clone: The identical CDR3 is also encoded by other nucleotide sequences in the sample. The V and J genes are TRBV7-6 and TRBJ1-1; no reliable D call. Trimming stripped 1 base from V and 1 base from J, with 4 bases between. CDR3 size: 13 residues. The germline CDR1 and CDR2 sequences are SGHVS and FNYEAQ. The CDR3 DNA sequence: TGTGCCAGCAGCTTAGGGCAGAACACTGAAGCTTTCTTT. It encodes CASSLGQNTEAFF.

The chain couples TRBV6-1 to TRBJ2-7; no reliable D call. The CDR3 loop spans 15 amino acids. The V gene's germline CDR1 is MNHNS and CDR2 SASEGT. Trimming took 1 base from V and 4 from J, leaving 14 bases between them. The CDR3 protein is CASSEGAEQRYEQYF. The CDR3 region has the DNA TGTGCCAGCAGTGAAGGGGCGGAGCAGAGGTACGAGCAGTACTTC.

The chain combines TRBV30 with TRBJ2-1, with D hard to call. Looked up from germline, CDR1 is GTSNPN and CDR2 is SVGIG (reference sequence). V lost 3 bases to trimming and J lost 8 bases, with 14 bases between them. The CDR3 spans 13 residues. CDR3: CAWRETWLDEQFF. In DNA form, the CDR3 reads TGTGCCTGGAGGGAGACCTGGCTGGATGAGCAGTTCTTC.

This clone was observed once. The genes are TRBV14 and TRBJ2-4, with a possible D match to TRBD1 (6 bases). Germline V CDR1 and CDR2: SGHDN, FVKESK. This CDR3 region has 15 residues. Deletions cut 2 bases from V and 5 bases from J, with 13 bases between. The CDR3 reads CASSQMKGDQNIQYF. CDR3 coding DNA: TGTGCCAGCAGCCAAATGAAGGGGGACCAAAACATTCAGTACTTC.

This rearrangement joins TRBV6-5 to TRBJ2-5; D gene uncertain. Germline CDR1 reads MNHEY; CDR2 reads SVGAGI. V dropped 8 bases and J dropped 5 bases, with 15 bases sitting between them. This CDR3 comprises 13 residues. The CDR3: CASYDRVGETQYF. Here the CDR3 DNA reads TGTGCCAGCTATGATCGGGTCGGCGAGACCCAGTACTTC.

This clone was seen only a few times. This chain links TRBV2 with TRBJ2-2; D not certain. The germline gives CDR1 SNHLY, CDR2 FYNNEI. The CDR3 has 13 residues. Trimming removed 6 bases from V and 4 bases from J, with 9 bases in between. CDR3 in amino acids: CASRARSTGELFF. DNA for the CDR3: TGTGCCAGCAGGGCTAGAAGCACCGGGGAGCTGTTTTTT.

This chain connects TRBV2 to TRBJ2-1; possibly TRBD1 or TRBD2 for D (5 bases each). This CDR3 is 17 amino acids long. V lost 3 bases and J lost 6, with 21 bases in between. The V gene's germline CDR1 is SNHLY and CDR2 FYNNEI. The DNA for the CDR3 is TGTGCCAGCAGTGACCCCCTGGGGGTAGCGACTGGCAATGAGCAGTTCTTC. It codes for CASSDPLGVATGNEQFF.

This chain links TRBV2 with TRBJ2-6; unclear D gene. CDR3 size: 14 residues. Germline CDR1 reads SNHLY; CDR2 reads FYNNEI. Trimming left V 9 bases short and J 3 bases short, with 12 bases between. The CDR3 nucleotides read TGTGCCAGTCCCCATGGCGGTGGGGCCAACGTCCTGACTTTC. This sequence encodes CASPHGGGANVLTF.

The chain links TRBV27 to TRBJ2-1; D remains ambiguous. The germline V gene encodes CDR1 MNHEY and CDR2 SMNVEV (reference sequence). The CDR3 contains 13 residues. V gave up 3 bases and J gave up 8 bases, with 11 bases separating them. CDR3 in DNA: TGTGCCAGCAGTTTCAATCCCTCGTATGAGCAGTTCTTC. As protein: CASSFNPSYEQFF.

The chain carries TRBV29-1 and TRBJ1-5; TRBD1 agrees at 7 bases. Trimming removed 6 bases from V and 6 bases from J; junction bases left unmatched: 5. The germline gives CDR1 SQVTM, CDR2 ANQGSEA. The CDR3 contains 12 residues. In DNA, the CDR3 is TGCAGCGTCTCACAGGGGAGTCAGCCCCAGCATTTT. Encoded protein: CSVSQGSQPQHF.

V usage is TRBV5-4 and J usage is TRBJ1-6; no definite D call. Germline CDR1 and CDR2: SGHNT and YYREEE (reference sequence). V was cut by 0 bases and J by 7 bases, with 14 bases left in between. CDR3 length: 16 amino acids. The CDR3 reads CASSLGRGVANSPLHF. The CDR3 nucleotides are TGTGCCAGCAGCTTGGGTCGGGGAGTTGCGAATTCACCCCTCCACTTT. The full variable domain, completed using reference TRBV5-4 and TRBJ1-6, is ETGVTQSPTHLIKTRGQQVTLRCSSQSGHNTVSWYQQALGQGPQFIFQYYREEENGRGNFPPRFSGLQFPNYSSELNVNALELDDSALYLCASSLGRGVANSPLHFGNGTRLTVT.

The J gene is TRBJ2-5, the V gene TRBV7-3, with TRBD2 as a possible D gene (6 bases). With 5 bases removed from V and 2 bases from J, the gap between germline ends came to 9 bases. CDR1 and CDR2 (germline): SGHTA, FQGTGA. This CDR3 spans 13 amino acids. The DNA for the CDR3 is TGTGCCAGCAGCCCGGGACTGCAAGAGACCCAGTACTTC. Translation: CASSPGLQETQYF.

The chain links TRBV13 to TRBJ1-6, with TRBD1 as a possible D gene (5 bases). Germline assignment: CDR1 PRHDT and CDR2 FYEKMQ (reference sequence). V was cut by 0 bases and J by 4 bases, with 10 bases left in between. This CDR3 has 16 residues. In DNA, the CDR3 is TGTGCCAGCAGCTTAGGACCGACAGCTTATAATTCACCCCTCCACTTT. Translation gives CASSLGPTAYNSPLHF.

J is TRBJ2-5 and V is TRBV4-1; possible D gene TRBD2, 7 bases. This CDR3 has 15 amino acids. Germline-derived CDR1 and CDR2 are MGHRA and YSYEKL. V was cut by 6 bases and J by 7 bases, with 21 bases left in between. The CDR3 sequence: CASSHWGEGDGTQYF. In DNA form, the CDR3 reads TGCGCCAGCAGTCACTGGGGGGAGGGGGACGGGACCCAGTACTTC.

The chain employs TRBV14 and TRBJ1-1; D call uncertain. V was pared by 4 bases and J by 2 bases, with 5 bases between. This CDR3 has 12 residues. Germline CDR1 SGHDN, CDR2 FVKESK. The CDR3 DNA follows: TGTGCCAGCAGCCCGGTTAACACTGAAGCTTTCTTT. Amino acid sequence: CASSPVNTEAFF.